The present T cell receptor (beta chain) was sequenced within a study of T cell responses to AZD1222 COVID-19 vaccine. Study conclusions and caveats: Following two doses of AZD1222, Spike-specific TCR breadth and depth rose.

Note on this clone: The antigen is undetermined.

Germline values: CDR1 LNHNV, CDR2 YYDKDF (reference sequence). V dropped 4 bases and J dropped 8 bases, with 14 bases sitting between them. The CDR3 runs to 14 residues. TCRdb's table, derived via immunoSEQ multiplex PCR, lists solely in-frame clones and lacks some. The sample holds roughly 190,000 clones; approximately 91% are singletons and the top ten take roughly 0.98%. The V and J genes are TRBV15 and TRBJ1-4; D perhaps matches TRBD1 (6 bases). The starting material was peripheral blood, obtained on day 0 of AZD1222 vaccination. The sequence derives from an adult in good health. The CDR3 DNA follows: TGTGCCACCAGCAATTATAACAGGGAGGAAAAACTGTTTTTT. This translates into CATSNYNREEKLFF.